Presented here are 10 T cell receptor beta chains from one specimen sequenced in a study of T-cell reconstitution after alpha-beta-depleted transplantation in children. TCRbeta library construction was performed incorporating unique molecular identifiers. In TCRdb, the PCR reads were re-called with MiXCR into one record per CDR3 protein. The sample consists of approximately 400,000 distinct CDR3 sequences, 9.5% to 13% of them appearing once. The source material was PBMCs from the stem cell graft donor, sampled from the stem cell graft. The origin of the receptors is a human donor who donated a stem cell graft to a child with acute myeloid leukemia.

The chain uses TRBV11-2 and TRBJ2-7; no reliable D call. Trimming removed 5 bases from V and 2 bases from J, with 25 bases in between. The CDR3 has 18 residues. The germline V gene has CDR1 SGHAT and CDR2 FQNNGV. CDR3 sequence: CASSQRHRQILRPYEQYF. CDR3 coding DNA: TGTGCCAGCAGCCAACGCCACCGACAAATCCTAAGGCCCTACGAGCAGTACTTC. Together with reference TRBV11-2 and TRBJ2-7, the CDR3 gives the full variable domain: EAGVAQSPRYKIIEKRQSVAFWCNPISGHATLYWYQQILGQGPKLLIQFQNNGVVDDSQLPKDRFSAERLKGVDSTLKIQPAKLEDSAVYLCASSQRHRQILRPYEQYFGPGTRLTVT.

This clonotype was seen more than once but under ten times. This chain links TRBV5-1 with TRBJ2-1, with 8 positions matching TRBD2. The CDR3 loop spans 13 amino acids. The germline CDR1 and CDR2 sequences are SGHRS and YFSETQ. The V gene end was trimmed by 5 bases and the J gene end by 9 bases; junction bases not matched to a gene: 7. The DNA of the CDR3 is TGCGCCAGCAGGGTTAGCGGGATAATTGAGCAGTTCTTC. Translated: CASRVSGIIEQFF.

The chain recombines TRBV12-3 or TRBV12-4 with TRBJ2-1, with a weak D call TRBD2 (6 bases). The V gene lost 3 bases and the J gene lost 8 bases, with 11 bases spanning the gap. CDR3 length: 13 amino acids. The CDR3, as DNA: TGTGCCAGCAGTTTTATGGAGGGCCATGAGCAGTTCTTC. Amino acids: CASSFMEGHEQFF.

This clonotype was picked up a small number of times. The genes are TRBV5-1 and TRBJ2-3; tentatively, D is TRBD2 (6 bases). CDR1 SGHRS and CDR2 YFSETQ come from the germline V gene. This CDR3 contains 14 residues. V gave up 5 bases and J gave up 10 bases, with 20 bases separating them. The CDR3 here is CASSKGLEKWAQYF. The CDR3 DNA sequence: TGCGCCAGCAGTAAGGGACTCGAGAAGTGGGCGCAGTATTTT.

The chain employs TRBV29-1 and TRBJ2-7; D might be TRBD2 (6 bases). This CDR3 spans 12 amino acids. Trimming removed 7 bases at V and 7 bases at J, with 17 bases between. Looked up from germline, CDR1 is SQVTM and CDR2 is ANQGSEA. The CDR3 spells CSAAGFIGEQYF. CDR3 DNA sequence: TGCAGCGCCGCGGGGTTTATTGGGGAGCAGTACTTC.

The chain links TRBV10-3 to TRBJ2-5; tentatively, D is TRBD1 (5 bases). CDR1 is ENHRY, CDR2 SYGVKD, per germline. The CDR3 consists of 13 residues. The V gene lost 7 bases and the J gene lost 1 base, with 10 bases spanning the gap. CDR3 in amino acids: CAIKQDIQETQYF. The DNA for the CDR3 is TGTGCCATCAAACAGGACATCCAAGAGACCCAGTACTTC.

The CDR3 sequence is CSVELPGAEAFF. The CDR3, as DNA: TGCAGCGTTGAATTGCCCGGCGCTGAAGCTTTCTTT. V usage is TRBV29-1 and J usage is TRBJ1-1; no definite D call. Germline V gene sequence: CDR1 SQVTM, CDR2 ANQGSEA. The ends were cut back, 2 bases at V and 6 bases at J, with 10 bases in the middle. The CDR3 spans 12 residues. The full variable domain, rest sourced from reference TRBV29-1 and TRBJ1-1, is SAVISQKPSRDICQRGTSLTIQCQVDSQVTMMFWYRQQPGQSLTLIATANQGSEATYESGFVIDKFPISRPNLTFSTLTVSNMSPEDSSIYLCSVELPGAEAFFGQGTRLTVV.

This clonotype was found a few times. The chain recombines TRBV5-1 with TRBJ1-1; 9 bases are shared with TRBD1. Germline V lookup: CDR1 SGHRS, CDR2 YFSETQ. The CDR3 consists of 14 residues. The trim removed 3 bases at V and 5 bases at J, leaving 5 bases unmatched. The DNA for the CDR3 is TGCGCCAGCAGCTCCGGGACAGGGTCGACTGAAGCTTTCTTT. It yields the protein CASSSGTGSTEAFF.

There are a few counts of this clonotype. This chain connects TRBV5-1 to TRBJ2-7, with 9 bases matching TRBD2. The CDR3 contains 16 residues. CDR1 and CDR2 (germline): SGHRS, YFSETQ. The V and J ends lost 2 bases and 5 bases, in that order; junction bases with no gene match: 11. The CDR3 is CASSLGARGGGNEQYF. The CDR3 DNA sequence: TGCGCCAGCAGCTTAGGAGCGCGCGGGGGGGGTAACGAGCAGTACTTC. The full variable domain, with the rest looked up from reference TRBV5-1 and TRBJ2-7, is KAGVTQTPRYLIKTRGQQVTLSCSPISGHRSVSWYQQTPGQGLQFLFEYFSETQRNKGNFPGRFSGRQFSNSRSEMNVSTLELGDSALYLCASSLGARGGGNEQYFGPGTRLTVT.

This clonotype was seen a single time. The V gene is TRBV7-9, the J gene TRBJ2-3; D is tentatively TRBD1 or TRBD2 (5 bases each). CDR3 length equals 17 residues. The V gene lost 2 bases and the J gene lost 0 bases, with 15 bases spanning the gap. From germline, CDR1 is SEHNR and CDR2 FQNEAQ (reference sequence). CDR3 amino acids: CASSLFRDVVSTDTQYF. The CDR3 DNA is TGTGCCAGCAGCTTATTTAGGGACGTCGTTAGCACAGATACGCAGTATTTT.